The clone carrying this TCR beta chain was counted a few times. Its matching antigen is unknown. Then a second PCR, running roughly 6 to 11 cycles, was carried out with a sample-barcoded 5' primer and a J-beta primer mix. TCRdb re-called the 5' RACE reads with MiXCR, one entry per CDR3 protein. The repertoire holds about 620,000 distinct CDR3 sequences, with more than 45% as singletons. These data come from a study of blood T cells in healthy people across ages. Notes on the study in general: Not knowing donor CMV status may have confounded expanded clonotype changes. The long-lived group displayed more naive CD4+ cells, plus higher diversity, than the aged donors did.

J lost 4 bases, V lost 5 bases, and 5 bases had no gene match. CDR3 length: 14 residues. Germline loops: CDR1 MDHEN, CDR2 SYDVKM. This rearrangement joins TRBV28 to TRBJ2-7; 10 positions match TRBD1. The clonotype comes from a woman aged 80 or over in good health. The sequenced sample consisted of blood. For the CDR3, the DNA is TGTGCCAGCAGTGTTGACAGGGGGCGGTACGAGCAGTACTTC. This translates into CASSVDRGRYEQYF.